Sequencing of this T cell receptor (beta chain) was carried out in a study of T-cell reconstitution after alpha-beta-depleted transplantation in children (dated by TCRdb to the mid-2010s). For the study in its entirety: Using TCR repertoire profiling, the study followed T-cell immune reconstitution in a quantitative way in children after TCRalphabeta/CD19-depleted allogeneic hematopoietic cell transplantation.

The investigation overall reported the following: Apparently early alphabetaT-cell count recovery about two months after transplant reportedly relied on only several hundred rapidly expanded clones derived from non-depleted graft cells. The high TCRbeta diversity at day 60 in some patients was ascribed to recipient T cells and intrathymic progenitors that had survived conditioning. The frequencies of hyperexpanded clones fell over the following months, and after one year, T-cell counts and TCRbeta diversity were mostly attributed to newly produced T cells.

Note on this clonotype: Its antigen remains unidentified. No base quality information exists; no much larger clone differs at one position.

This specimen's treatment or condition label, per the study, means: allogeneic hematopoietic cell transplantation with graft depleted of TCRalphabeta T cells and CD19 B cells. Transplant recipients were children who received TCRalphabeta/CD19-depleted allogeneic hematopoietic cell grafts. The library came from PCR. Sequencing was performed on an Illumina HiSeq 2500. TCR libraries were prepared with molecular barcoding, using unique molecular identifiers to normalize TCRbeta repertoire quantification. TCRdb cleaned the public reads at Q25 with fastp, built clones with MiXCR and kept in-frame beta chains. Every entry covers one CDR3 protein and lists the most common genes and DNA from its rows. The sample table lists a few hundred thousand distinct CDR3 sequences, roughly 25% of them with a count of one. The ten largest clonotypes hold approximately 9.9% of the sample. Sequenced here: PBMCs, mostly from graft donor cells, sampled 180 days after TCRalphabeta/CD19-depleted stem cell transplant. The source is a male patient between 10 and 17 years old who had a stem cell transplant for acute lymphoblastic leukemia, so the T cells may come from the graft donor.

The base sequence is TGTGCCAGCAGCTTAGCGCTTACAAGCGCGATGGATACGCAGTATTTT. Its protein product is CASSLALTSAMDTQYF. The chain is encoded by TRBV7-2 joined to TRBJ2-3; the D gene identity is not certain. Inclusive of the bounding cysteine and phenylalanine, the CDR3 is 16 residues long. The read is trimmed to its CDR3 DNA, 48 bases read in frame from base 1. V loses 0 bases of germline sequence and J loses 6 bases, and the interval between the two ends is 16 bases. CDR1 and CDR2 (SGHTA, FQGNSA) derive from the germline V gene.